This T cell receptor (beta chain) was identified in a study of blood T cell repertoires in COVID-19. Germline values: CDR1 MNHEY, CDR2 SVGAGI. Trimming took off 0 bases at V and 3 bases at J, with 8 bases between the two ends. The CDR3 totals 14 residues. TCRdb's copy holds only in-frame clones and misses some; the assay was immunoSEQ multiplex PCR. The sample has approximately 180,000 clones, approximately 82% seen once. Participants came from some 23 US areas, aged about 18 to 89 years. Clinical history reported by participants formed the basis on which cohorts were assigned. Details on this clone: Additional DNA sequences in this sample encode the identical CDR3.

The V call is TRBV6-5, the J call TRBJ1-1, with a possible D match to TRBD1 (5 bases). The receptor comes from a woman in her forties or fifties who had recovered from COVID-19. Sequenced: PBMCs or T cells enriched from blood (not recorded which). CDR3 coding DNA: TGTGCCAGCAGTTACTCGTCGGGGGACACTGAAGCTTTCTTT. The encoded protein is CASSYSSGDTEAFF.